The 19 T cell receptor beta chains in this list originate from one sample, sequenced in a study of control samples from healthy donors and cancer patients. Repertoires were generated with immunoSEQ multiplex PCR, while TCRdb's copy carries only in-frame clones and drops some. The table lists some 190,000 clones, 91% of them singletons, with about 1.7% in the top ten. The sequencing input was blood. These receptor sequences come from a man aged 30 to 39 in good health.

The CDR3 protein is CASSQDVIGANYGYTF. DNA of the CDR3: TGTGCCAGCAGCCAAGATGTAATTGGGGCTAACTATGGCTACACCTTC. This chain links TRBV14 with TRBJ1-2; unclear D gene. Germline CDR1 is SGHDN and CDR2 is FVKESK. V was cut by 0 bases and J by 0 bases, with 11 bases left in between. The CDR3 has 16 residues.

J is TRBJ2-3 and V is TRBV12-5; TRBD2 matches 8 bases. CDR3 length: 14 residues. J lost 7 bases, V lost 4 bases, and 7 bases had no gene match. Per germline, CDR1 LGHNT and CDR2 FRNRAP. In nucleotides, the CDR3 is TGTGCTAGTGGTTCACCGGGACTAGTTCATACGCAGTATTTT. This gives the protein CASGSPGLVHTQYF.

This sequence joins TRBV19 and TRBJ1-1; no definite D call. The CDR3 is 15 amino acids. V was cut by 6 bases and J by 1 base, with 15 bases left in between. Germline CDR1 and CDR2: LNHDA and SQIVND (reference sequence). Written as DNA, the CDR3 is TGTGCCAGTAGAATGAGGGCGCGACGGAACACTGAAGCTTTCTTT. It codes for CASRMRARRNTEAFF.

CDR3 in DNA: TGTGCCAGCAGCTTGGGGGCCGGGGCTCGGGACACTGAAGCTTTCTTT. It yields the protein CASSLGAGARDTEAFF. The chain joins TRBV7-9 to TRBJ1-1, with a tentative D call TRBD1 (6 bases). The CDR3 is made up of 16 amino acids. The germline V gene encodes CDR1 SEHNR and CDR2 FQNEAQ (reference sequence). V lost 3 bases and J 3 bases, leaving 17 bases between the germline ends.

V usage is TRBV24-1 and J usage is TRBJ2-1; 8 positions agree with TRBD2. This CDR3 contains 14 residues. With 7 bases clipped from V and 4 bases from J, the junction kept 5 bases outside the gene matches. The germline V gene has CDR1 KGHDR and CDR2 SFDVKD. The CDR3: CATRLAGGYNEQFF. The CDR3 coding sequence is TGTGCCACCAGACTTGCGGGGGGTTACAATGAGCAGTTCTTC.

The V call is TRBV19, the J call TRBJ1-1; possible D gene TRBD1, 6 bases. The CDR3 length is 17 residues. V gave up 4 bases and J gave up 0 bases, with 18 bases separating them. Germline CDR1 LNHDA, CDR2 SQIVND (reference sequence). The CDR3: CASSSPGAGAMNTEAFF. CDR3 bases: TGTGCCAGTAGTAGCCCGGGGGCGGGCGCCATGAACACTGAAGCTTTCTTT. Based on the CDR3 plus reference TRBV19 and TRBJ1-1, the full variable domain is DGGITQSPKYLFRKEGQNVTLSCEQNLNHDAMYWYRQDPGQGLRLIYYSQIVNDFQKGDIAEGYSVSREKKESFPLTVTSAQKNPTAFYLCASSSPGAGAMNTEAFFGQGTRLTVV.

The V and J genes are TRBV12-3 or TRBV12-4 and TRBJ2-7; D is ambiguous. The length of the CDR3 is 13 residues. V was pared by 1 base and J by 6 bases, with 10 bases between. This CDR3 reads CASSLGHTPEQYF. The CDR3, as DNA: TGTGCCAGCAGTTTAGGGCATACTCCCGAGCAGTACTTC.

J is TRBJ2-2 and V is TRBV7-9; 14 positions agree with TRBD2. Trimming removed 6 bases from V and 3 bases from J; junction bases left unmatched: 9. Germline V gives CDR1 SEHNR, CDR2 FQNEAQ (reference sequence). The CDR3 consists of 18 residues. This CDR3 reads CASRIRTSGGLHTGELFF. CDR3 DNA sequence: TGTGCCAGCAGGATCCGGACTAGCGGGGGGCTGCACACCGGGGAGCTGTTTTTT.

The gene calls are TRBV28 and TRBJ2-1, with D possibly matching TRBD1 (5 bases). CDR1 is MDHEN, CDR2 SYDVKM, per germline. V was shortened by 8 bases and J by 10 bases, with 15 bases between the two germline ends. There are 12 residues in the CDR3. DNA for the CDR3: TGTGCCAGCCAAGGACACCCGACGGAGCAGTTCTTC. Amino acids: CASQGHPTEQFF.

This clone was seen a single time. The junction does not match germline at one end; this may be a read error. Additional DNA sequences in this sample encode the identical CDR3. The chain employs TRBV6-4 and TRBJ2-2; a possible D gene is TRBD2 (5 bases). This CDR3 contains 16 residues. The germline gives CDR1 MRHNA, CDR2 SNTAGT. CDR3 sequence (DNA): TGTGCCAGCAGTGACTCTGGGTTCGGGAACACCGGGGAGTTGTTTTTT. As protein: CASSDSGFGNTGELFF.

The J gene is TRBJ1-2, the V gene TRBV7-9, with 8 bases fitting TRBD1. The CDR3 has 16 amino acids. Germline assignment: CDR1 SEHNR and CDR2 FQNEAQ (reference sequence). V gave up 2 bases and J gave up 3 bases; unmatched junction bases: 8. Here the CDR3 reads CASSLSLSGGDYGYTF. The CDR3 DNA sequence: TGTGCCAGCAGCTTAAGCCTTTCAGGGGGCGACTATGGCTACACCTTC. Looking up the rest from reference TRBV7-9 and TRBJ1-2 gives the full variable domain: DTGVSQNPRHKITKRGQNVTFRCDPISEHNRLYWYRQTLGQGPEFLTYFQNEAQLEKSRLLSDRFSAERPKGSFSTLEIQRTEQGDSAMYLCASSLSLSGGDYGYTFGSGTRLTVV.

The J gene is TRBJ2-3, the V gene TRBV7-3, with 9 bases matching TRBD2. Germline trimming cut 8 bases from V and 5 bases from J; bases unmatched to any gene: 14. The CDR3 is 16 residues long. From germline, CDR1 is SGHTA and CDR2 FQGTGA. CDR3 in amino acids: CASGLLGGGAGDTQYF. The CDR3 DNA follows: TGTGCCAGCGGTCTCCTTGGCGGGGGGGCCGGAGATACGCAGTATTTT.

The sample holds one count of this clone. The chain joins TRBV7-9 to TRBJ1-3; TRBD1 might be the D (5 bases). Per the germline V gene, CDR1 is SEHNR and CDR2 is FQNEAQ (reference sequence). V lost 1 base and J lost 0, with 7 bases in between. CDR3 size: 15 residues. The CDR3 bases are TGTGCCAGCAGCTTAGGGCAGGGCTCTGGAAACACCATATATTTT. It encodes CASSLGQGSGNTIYF. Filled out from reference TRBV7-9 and TRBJ1-3, the complete variable domain reads DTGVSQNPRHKITKRGQNVTFRCDPISEHNRLYWYRQTLGQGPEFLTYFQNEAQLEKSRLLSDRFSAERPKGSFSTLEIQRTEQGDSAMYLCASSLGQGSGNTIYFGEGSWLTVV.

V gene TRBV9 combines with J gene TRBJ1-2; D remains unclear. Trimming shortened V by 4 bases and J by 3 bases, and 13 bases separated the two germline ends. The CDR3 runs 14 residues. Germline V gives CDR1 SGDLS, CDR2 YYNGEE. The CDR3 sequence: CASSPILMDYGYTF. The DNA of the CDR3 is TGTGCCAGCAGCCCCATCCTCATGGACTATGGCTACACCTTC.

This clone was recorded once. The chain is built from TRBV9 and TRBJ2-2, with D hard to call. CDR1 SGDLS and CDR2 YYNGEE come from the germline V gene. The CDR3 runs to 13 residues. V was trimmed by 3 bases and J by 3 bases, leaving 6 bases between them. In nucleotides, the CDR3 is TGTGCCAGCAGCGAAGTATACACCGGGGAGCTGTTTTTT. Amino acid sequence: CASSEVYTGELFF.

The chain uses TRBV11-2 and TRBJ2-3; 13 nucleotides line up with TRBD2. This CDR3 is 19 amino acids long. J was trimmed by 4 bases and V by 5 bases; bases with no gene match: 15. Germline V gene sequence: CDR1 SGHAT, CDR2 FQNNGV. The CDR3 DNA reads TGTGCCAGCAGCACCCGGAGGACTAGCGGGGGCCACCGCGCAGATACGCAGTATTTT. Amino acid sequence: CASSTRRTSGGHRADTQYF.

The V and J genes are TRBV24-1 and TRBJ1-5, with D perhaps TRBD1 (6 bases). Germline V gives CDR1 KGHDR, CDR2 SFDVKD. V was trimmed by 3 bases and J by 2 bases, leaving 22 bases between them. The CDR3 is made up of 19 amino acids. The CDR3 nucleotides read TGTGCCACCAGTGATCACGATACTACTACAGGGACGGGCAATCAGCCCCAGCATTTT. Amino acid sequence: CATSDHDTTTGTGNQPQHF.

This chain joins TRBV27 and TRBJ2-3, with 14 bases identical to TRBD2. The trim removed 5 bases at V and 3 bases at J, leaving 7 bases unmatched. CDR3 length equals 17 residues. Germline CDR1 and CDR2: MNHEY and SMNVEV (reference sequence). CDR3 sequence (DNA): TGTGCCAGCAGTCCCTCCCGACTAGCGGGGGGGACAGATACGCAGTATTTT. It is translated as CASSPSRLAGGTDTQYF.

This chain links TRBV7-9 with TRBJ2-2; a possible D gene is TRBD1 (6 bases). Germline V gene lookup returns CDR1 SEHNR and CDR2 FQNEAQ (reference sequence). The CDR3 length is 17 residues. Deletions cut 2 bases from V and 6 bases from J, with 19 bases between. CDR3 in amino acids: CASSLSPTGLNAGELFF. The CDR3 DNA sequence: TGTGCCAGCAGCTTATCCCCCACAGGGTTGAATGCCGGGGAGCTGTTTTTT. Supplemented by reference TRBV7-9 and TRBJ2-2, the full variable domain reads DTGVSQNPRHKITKRGQNVTFRCDPISEHNRLYWYRQTLGQGPEFLTYFQNEAQLEKSRLLSDRFSAERPKGSFSTLEIQRTEQGDSAMYLCASSLSPTGLNAGELFFGEGSRLTVL.